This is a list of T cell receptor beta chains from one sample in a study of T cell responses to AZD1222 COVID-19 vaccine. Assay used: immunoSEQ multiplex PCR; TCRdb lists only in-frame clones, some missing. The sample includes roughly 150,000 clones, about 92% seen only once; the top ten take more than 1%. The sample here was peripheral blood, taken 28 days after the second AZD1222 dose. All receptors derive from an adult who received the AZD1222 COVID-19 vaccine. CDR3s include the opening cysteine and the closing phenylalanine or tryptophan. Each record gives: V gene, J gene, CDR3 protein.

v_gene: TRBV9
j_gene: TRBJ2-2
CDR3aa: CASSARSANTGELFF

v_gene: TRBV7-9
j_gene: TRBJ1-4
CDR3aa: CASSLGPDEKLFF

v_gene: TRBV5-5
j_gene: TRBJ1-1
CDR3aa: CASSLAEGSYTEAFF

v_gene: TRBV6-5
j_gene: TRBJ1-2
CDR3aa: CASRDDSPGSSYTF

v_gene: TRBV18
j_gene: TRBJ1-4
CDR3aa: CASSPGSKSEKLFF

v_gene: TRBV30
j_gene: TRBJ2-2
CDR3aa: CAWSVLPTGELFF

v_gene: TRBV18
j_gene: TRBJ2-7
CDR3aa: CASSLPGTSYEQYF

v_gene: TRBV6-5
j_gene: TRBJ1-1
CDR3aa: CASSADRARNTEAFF

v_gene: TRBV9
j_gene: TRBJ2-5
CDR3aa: CASSVSEQETQYF

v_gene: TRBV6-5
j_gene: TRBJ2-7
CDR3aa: CASSSGNTYEQYF

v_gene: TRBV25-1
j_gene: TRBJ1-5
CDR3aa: CASSPLQADSNQPQHF

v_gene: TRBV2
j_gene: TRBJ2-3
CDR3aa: CASSEYTTDTQYF

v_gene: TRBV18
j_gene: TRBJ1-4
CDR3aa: CASSPGIGREKLFF

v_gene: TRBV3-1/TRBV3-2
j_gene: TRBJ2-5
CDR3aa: CASSQGTSGGAEYF

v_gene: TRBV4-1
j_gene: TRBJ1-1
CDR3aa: CASSQEVTMNTEAFF

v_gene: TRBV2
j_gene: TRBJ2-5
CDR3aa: CASTWNYQETQYF

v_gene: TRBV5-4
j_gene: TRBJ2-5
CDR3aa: CASSLGLAGVQETQYF

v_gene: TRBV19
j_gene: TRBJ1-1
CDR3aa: CASTARAPEAFF

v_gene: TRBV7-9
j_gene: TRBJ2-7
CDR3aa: CASSFTPHYEQYF

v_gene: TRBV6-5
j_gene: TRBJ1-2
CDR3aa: CASSYNREVYGYTF

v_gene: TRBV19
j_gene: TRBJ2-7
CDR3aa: CASSSGVRRYEQYF

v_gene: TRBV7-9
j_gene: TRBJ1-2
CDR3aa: CASRAGQGSWTNYGYTF

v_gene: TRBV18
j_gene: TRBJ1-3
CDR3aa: CASSPTGSGNTIYF

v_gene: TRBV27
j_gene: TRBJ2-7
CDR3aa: CASSLSAQGTTYEQYF

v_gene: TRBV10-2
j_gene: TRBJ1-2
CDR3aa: CASSDLRQGLNYGYTF

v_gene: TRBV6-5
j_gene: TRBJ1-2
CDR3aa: CATVDGAANYGYTF

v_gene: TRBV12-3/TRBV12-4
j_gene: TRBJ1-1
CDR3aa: CASSSGTASEAFF

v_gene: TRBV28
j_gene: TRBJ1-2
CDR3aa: CASSLLGQGYGYTF

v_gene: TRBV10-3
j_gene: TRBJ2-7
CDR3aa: CAISDGAYEQYF

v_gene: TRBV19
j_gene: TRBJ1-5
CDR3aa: CASSIGAGGPQHF

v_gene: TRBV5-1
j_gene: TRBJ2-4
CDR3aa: CASSLESGVLNIQYF

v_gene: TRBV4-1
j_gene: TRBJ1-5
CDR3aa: CASSPGQGLPIQHF

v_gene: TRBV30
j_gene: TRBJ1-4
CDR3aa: CAWSVHSNNEKLFF

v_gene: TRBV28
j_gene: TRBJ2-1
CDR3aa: CASSSPDRAYNEQFF

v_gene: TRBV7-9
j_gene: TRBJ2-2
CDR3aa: CASTGQQELFF

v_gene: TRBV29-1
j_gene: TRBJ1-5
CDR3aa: CSVAVGPFGNQPQHF

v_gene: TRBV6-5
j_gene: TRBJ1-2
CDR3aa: CASSYLSTGPYGYTF

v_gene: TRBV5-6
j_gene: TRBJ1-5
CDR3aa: CASSYGQAGQPQHF

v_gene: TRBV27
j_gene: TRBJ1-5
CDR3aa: CASSFATGERGQPQHF

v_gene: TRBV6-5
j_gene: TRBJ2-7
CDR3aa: CASSYGDGYSYEQYF

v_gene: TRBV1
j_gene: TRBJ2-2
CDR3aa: CTSSQVGGPTGELFF

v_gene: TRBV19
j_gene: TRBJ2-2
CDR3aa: CASSIEDTANTGELFF

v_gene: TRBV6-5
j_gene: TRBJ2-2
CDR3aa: CASMTGRGGGELFF

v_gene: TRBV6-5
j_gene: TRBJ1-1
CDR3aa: CASSYLTDLDTEAFF

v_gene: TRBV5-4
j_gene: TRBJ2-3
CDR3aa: CASSPETGSEQYF

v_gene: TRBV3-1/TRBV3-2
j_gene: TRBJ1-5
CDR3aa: CASSQDADRQPQHF

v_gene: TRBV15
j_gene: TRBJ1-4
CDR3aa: CATKDSSEKLFF